This T cell receptor (beta chain) was obtained from a study of identical twins. Study-wide findings and caveats: Surplus twin overlap in beta out-of-frame sequences was less pronounced.

Through template switching, a universal primer site was introduced, and the cDNA contained unique molecular identifiers. MiXCR was run by TCRdb on the 5' RACE reads, yielding one entry per CDR3 protein. The repertoire holds about 240,000 distinct CDR3 sequences, with about 10% as singletons. Notes on this clonotype: Its cognate antigen is unknown.

V was pared by 3 bases and J by 4 bases, with 9 bases of the junction left unmatched. The CDR3 totals 16 residues. Germline V gives CDR1 SGHTA, CDR2 FQGNSA. V is TRBV7-2 and J is TRBJ2-5, with 9 bases lining up with TRBD2. The TCR sequence derives from a man between 45 and 60 years old in good health. The sample consisted of memory T cells sorted from blood. As DNA, the CDR3 is TGTGCCAGCAGCTTTCTGGCGGGAGGGGTTGGAGAGACCCAGTACTTC. Residues: CASSFLAGGVGETQYF.